Given below is one TCR beta chain in context. Its antigen remains unknown. The junction had 2 bases not matched to a gene; V was cut back by 1 base and J by 5 bases. The CDR3 is made up of 14 amino acids. Germline-derived CDR1 and CDR2 are SGHVS and FQNEAQ. This specimen belongs to a study of blood T cell dynamics during melanoma immunotherapy. Time point given: pre-treatment baseline. One draw preceded checkpoint blockade; another followed its first cycle at week 3. Patients had no prior systemic cancer treatment, immunosuppressants or other active cancers. Each sorted CD8+ T cell subset had its entire DNA loaded. Clones were read by immunoSEQ multiplex PCR, and TCRdb kept only the in-frame ones, dropping some. The sample carries some 13,000 clones, 92% recorded once. Findings of the study overall: Cell-free DNA CDR3 sequences most resembled the immune-effector CD8+ subset, which was also most clonal.

The sequence was collected from a human donor with melanoma. This specimen consisted of effector memory CD8+ T cells from blood, obtained from a patient treated with checkpoint blockade. The chain combines TRBV7-8 with TRBJ2-1, with TRBD1 matching over 7 bases. CDR3 in DNA: TGTGCCAGCAGCTTAGACAGGGGCGACAATGAGCAGTTCTTC. Its translation: CASSLDRGDNEQFF.